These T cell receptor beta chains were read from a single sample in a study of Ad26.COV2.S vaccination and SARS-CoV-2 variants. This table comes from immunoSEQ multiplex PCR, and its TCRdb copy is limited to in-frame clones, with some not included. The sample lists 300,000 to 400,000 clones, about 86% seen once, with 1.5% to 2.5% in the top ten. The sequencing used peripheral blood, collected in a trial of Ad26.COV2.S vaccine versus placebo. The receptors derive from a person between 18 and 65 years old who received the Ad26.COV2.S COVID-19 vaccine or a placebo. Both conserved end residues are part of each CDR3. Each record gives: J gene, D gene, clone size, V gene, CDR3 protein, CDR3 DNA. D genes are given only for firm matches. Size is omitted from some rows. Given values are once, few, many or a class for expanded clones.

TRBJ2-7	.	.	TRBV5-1	CASSLGSRPYEQYF	TGCGCCAGCAGCTTGGGCAGTCGACCCTACGAGCAGTACTTC
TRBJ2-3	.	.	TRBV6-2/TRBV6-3	CASSTDPGHHYTDTQYF	TGTGCCAGCAGTACCGATCCGGGGCACCACTACACAGATACGCAGTATTTT
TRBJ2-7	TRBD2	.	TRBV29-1	CSVGGTRVQYEQYF	TGCAGCGTTGGGGGGACTAGGGTCCAATACGAGCAGTACTTC
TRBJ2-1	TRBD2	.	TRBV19	CASSIIAVAGGQFF	TGTGCCAGTAGTATAATTGCTGTGGCGGGGGGACAGTTCTTC
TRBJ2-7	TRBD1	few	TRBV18	CASSLRDRPGAPYEQYF	TGTGCCAGCTCTCTACGGGACAGGCCCGGGGCTCCCTACGAGCAGTACTTC
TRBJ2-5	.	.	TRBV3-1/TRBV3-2	CASSHEGGETQYF	TGTGCCAGCAGCCATGAGGGAGGAGAGACCCAGTACTTC
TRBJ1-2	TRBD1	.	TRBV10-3	CAISPTGGYGYTF	TGTGCCATCAGCCCGACAGGGGGCTATGGCTACACCTTC
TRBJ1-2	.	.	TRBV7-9	CASSPPINYGYTF	TGTGCCAGCAGCCCTCCTATTAACTATGGCTACACCTTC
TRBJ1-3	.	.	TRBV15	CATGGGVYSGNTIYF	TGTGCCACAGGAGGAGGGGTCTACTCTGGAAACACCATATATTTT
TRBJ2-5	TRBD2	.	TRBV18	CASSRQRGETQYF	TGTGCCAGCTCCCGGCAGCGGGGAGAGACCCAGTACTTC
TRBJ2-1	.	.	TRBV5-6	CASSPRTVSSYNEQFF	TGTGCCAGCAGCCCAAGGACGGTTAGCTCCTACAATGAGCAGTTCTTC
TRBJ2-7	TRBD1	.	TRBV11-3	CASSERGTGGFNEQYF	TGTGCCAGCAGCGAGCGCGGGACAGGGGGTTTCAACGAGCAGTACTTC
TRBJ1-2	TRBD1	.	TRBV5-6	CASWDRVGGYTF	TGTGCCAGCTGGGACAGGGTGGGTGGCTACACCTTC
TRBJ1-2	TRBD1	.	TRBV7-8	CASSLGQGTNYGYTF	TGTGCCAGCAGCTTAGGACAGGGCACTAACTATGGCTACACCTTC
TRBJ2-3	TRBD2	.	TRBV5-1	CASSLLYPRGERTDTQYF	TGCGCCAGCAGCTTGCTCTACCCTCGGGGGGAACGCACAGATACGCAGTATTTT
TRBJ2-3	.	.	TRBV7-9	CASSHSGSTDTQYF	TGTGCCAGCAGCCACTCGGGTAGCACAGATACGCAGTATTTT
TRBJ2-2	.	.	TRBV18	CASSPLWNENTGELFF	TGTGCCAGCTCACCATTATGGAACGAGAACACCGGGGAGCTGTTTTTT
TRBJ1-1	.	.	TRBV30	CAWSADRQNTEAFF	TGTGCCTGGAGTGCCGACAGGCAGAACACTGAAGCTTTCTTT
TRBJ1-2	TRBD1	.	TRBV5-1	CASRVERGTGDGYTF	TGCGCCAGCAGGGTGGAACGCGGGACAGGGGACGGCTACACCTTC
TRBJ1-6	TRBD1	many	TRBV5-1	CASSLQGASSPLHF	TGCGCCAGCAGCTTGCAGGGGGCAAGTTCACCCCTCCACTTT
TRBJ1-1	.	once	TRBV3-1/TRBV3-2	CASSQITELQDTEAFF	TGTGCCAGCAGCCAAATAACCGAACTTCAGGACACTGAAGCTTTCTTT
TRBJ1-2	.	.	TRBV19	CARPLYGYTF	TGTGCCAGACCCCTCTATGGCTACACCTTC
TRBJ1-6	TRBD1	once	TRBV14	CASSQAGGNSPLHF	TGTGCCAGCAGCCAGGCAGGGGGTAATTCACCCCTCCACTTT
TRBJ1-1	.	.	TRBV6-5	CASLPRGSTEAFF	TGTGCCAGCCTGCCCCGAGGGAGCACTGAAGCTTTCTTT
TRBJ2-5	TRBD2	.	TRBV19	CASSIAPREGTQYF	TGTGCCAGTAGTATAGCTCCCAGGGAGGGGACCCAGTACTTC
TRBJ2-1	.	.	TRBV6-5	CASGYYPNNEQFF	TGTGCCAGCGGATACTACCCGAACAATGAGCAGTTCTTC
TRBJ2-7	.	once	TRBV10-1	CASSDRRGDEQYF	TGCGCCAGCAGTGATAGGAGGGGCGACGAGCAGTACTTC